This TCR beta chain originates from a study of Graves' ophthalmopathy and Graves' hyperthyroidism. General study points: Clonotypes were expanded in thyroid at above 0.001 frequency, and most also appeared in blood. Sensitivity of roughly 88% and specificity of about 81% were achieved when a 13-signature model separated ophthalmopathy from stable hyperthyroidism.

RNA transcripts yielded amplified TCR beta CDR3 regions. RT-PCR was first run with HTBI primers, then multiplex PCR in a second round. From the multiplex PCR reads, TCRdb called clonotypes with MiXCR, one entry per CDR3 protein. The table lists roughly 500,000 distinct CDR3 sequences, approximately 15% of them singletons, with around 9.8% in the top ten. Per the germline V gene, CDR1 is MNHEY and CDR2 is SVGAGI. Trimming took 0 bases from V and 8 from J, leaving 14 bases between them. This CDR3 has 14 residues. This clonotype was observed at least ten times. Its antigen is still unknown. The genes are TRBV6-5 and TRBJ2-7; no clear D. The clonotype was recovered from a woman under 40 with Graves' ophthalmopathy. The source material was blood. This CDR3 reads CASSYSPSIRQQYF. CDR3 bases: TGTGCCAGCAGTTACTCACCGTCTATACGACAGCAGTACTTC.